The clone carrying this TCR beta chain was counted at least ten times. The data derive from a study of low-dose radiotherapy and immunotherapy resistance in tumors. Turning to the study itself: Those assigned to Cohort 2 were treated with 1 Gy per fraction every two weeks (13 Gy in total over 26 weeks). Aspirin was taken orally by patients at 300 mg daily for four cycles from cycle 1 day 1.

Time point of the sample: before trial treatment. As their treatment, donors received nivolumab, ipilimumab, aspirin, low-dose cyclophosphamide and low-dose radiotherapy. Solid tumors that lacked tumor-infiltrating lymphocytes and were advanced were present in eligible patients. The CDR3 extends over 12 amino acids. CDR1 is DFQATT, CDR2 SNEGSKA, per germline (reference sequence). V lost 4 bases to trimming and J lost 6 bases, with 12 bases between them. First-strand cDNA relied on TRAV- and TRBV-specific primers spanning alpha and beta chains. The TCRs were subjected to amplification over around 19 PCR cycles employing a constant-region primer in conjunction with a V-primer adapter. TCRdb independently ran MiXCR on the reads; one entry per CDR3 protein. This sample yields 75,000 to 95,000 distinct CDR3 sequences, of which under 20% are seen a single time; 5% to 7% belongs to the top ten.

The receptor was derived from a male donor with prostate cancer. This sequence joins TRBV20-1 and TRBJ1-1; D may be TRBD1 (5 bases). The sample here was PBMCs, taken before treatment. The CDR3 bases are TGCAGTGCTATAATCCGGGACGCTGAAGCTTTCTTT. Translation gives CSAIIRDAEAFF.